This T cell receptor (beta chain) appears in the sequencing data of a study of radiotherapy plus CTLA-4 blockade in lung cancer. This table comes from immunoSEQ multiplex PCR, and its TCRdb copy is limited to in-frame clones, with some not included. Of around 120,000 clones in the sample, 65% to 85% are singletons; the top ten hold 4% to 6%. V was pared by 4 bases and J by 5 bases, with 9 bases between. Germline V gives CDR1 MNHNS, CDR2 SASEGT. This CDR3 spans 12 amino acids. The source was peripheral blood, collected from a patient treated with radiotherapy plus ipilimumab. The chain recombines TRBV6-1 with TRBJ2-7; D is unclear. This sequence was found in a human donor with non-small cell lung cancer who had a partial response to radiotherapy plus ipilimumab. Here the CDR3 reads CASSGFVDEQYF. The CDR3, as DNA: TGTGCCAGCAGTGGTTTCGTAGACGAGCAGTACTTC.